These T cell receptor beta chains were read from a single sample in a study of blood T cell repertoires in COVID-19. Produced via immunoSEQ multiplex PCR; TCRdb's table is partial and in-frame only. The sample lists approximately 330,000 clones; roughly 88% were seen once. The source material was peripheral blood. All receptors come from a woman aged 45-59 years with active or convalescent COVID-19. Each CDR3 is given with its conserved first and last residue. Fields, in order: J gene, clone size, V gene, CDR3 length, D gene, CDR3 protein, CDR3 DNA. D genes are given only for firm matches. Clone size is shown for a subset of rows, as once, few, many or a class of expanded clone.

J: TRBJ2-7; size: .; V: TRBV28; length: 13; D: .; CDR3: CASSVPGLAEQYF; DNA: TGTGCCAGCAGTGTCCCAGGTTTGGCCGAGCAGTACTTC
J: TRBJ2-1; size: .; V: TRBV3-1/TRBV3-2; length: 15; D: .; CDR3: CASSQRLGAYNEQFF; DNA: TGTGCCAGCAGCCAAAGACTAGGTGCGTACAATGAGCAGTTCTTC
J: TRBJ1-1; size: .; V: TRBV7-2; length: 17; D: .; CDR3: CASSLEGPGALNTEAFF; DNA: TGTGCCAGCAGCTTAGAGGGTCCGGGAGCCTTGAACACTGAAGCTTTCTTT
J: TRBJ1-4; size: once; V: TRBV9; length: 15; D: .; CDR3: CASSVGTNYDEKLFF; DNA: TGTGCCAGCAGCGTAGGGACAAATTATGATGAAAAACTGTTTTTT
J: TRBJ2-1; size: .; V: TRBV27; length: 16; D: .; CDR3: CASSLAPPPTLFEQFF; DNA: TGTGCCAGCAGTTTAGCCCCTCCCCCGACATTATTTGAGCAGTTCTTC
J: TRBJ1-2; size: .; V: TRBV29-1; length: 12; D: .; CDR3: CSVDWGVYGYTF; DNA: TGCAGCGTTGATTGGGGAGTCTATGGCTACACCTTC
J: TRBJ1-1; size: .; V: TRBV6-5; length: 15; D: TRBD1; CDR3: CASIRTGGMNTEAFF; DNA: TGTGCCAGCATTCGGACAGGGGGTATGAACACTGAAGCTTTCTTT
J: TRBJ2-7; size: .; V: TRBV29-1; length: 12; D: .; CDR3: CSVSGNSYEQYF; DNA: TGCAGCGTTTCTGGCAACTCCTACGAGCAGTACTTC
J: TRBJ2-6; size: .; V: TRBV4-3; length: 17; D: .; CDR3: CASSQDYQGSGANVLTF; DNA: TGCGCCAGCAGCCAAGATTACCAGGGGTCTGGGGCCAACGTCCTGACTTTC
J: TRBJ2-7; size: .; V: TRBV9; length: 14; D: TRBD2; CDR3: CASSASGSLYEQYF; DNA: TGTGCCAGCAGCGCTAGCGGGAGTCTCTACGAGCAGTACTTC
J: TRBJ1-2; size: .; V: TRBV10-3; length: 13; D: .; CDR3: CAIQSGGGDGYTF; DNA: TGTGCCATCCAGAGCGGTGGAGGGGATGGCTACACCTTC
J: TRBJ2-7; size: once; V: TRBV27; length: 15; D: TRBD2; CDR3: CASSASRGGDYEQYF; DNA: TGTGCCAGCAGTGCTTCCCGGGGAGGGGACTACGAGCAGTACTTC
J: TRBJ2-7; size: .; V: TRBV2; length: 11; D: .; CDR3: CASSEATRQAF; DNA: TGTGCCAGCAGCGAGGCCACAAGACAGGCCTTC
J: TRBJ2-1; size: .; V: TRBV7-2; length: 16; D: TRBD2; CDR3: CASSLSGGVSYNEQFF; DNA: TGTGCCAGCAGCCTCTCGGGGGGGGTCTCGTACAATGAGCAGTTCTTC
J: TRBJ1-3; size: .; V: TRBV19; length: 15; D: TRBD1; CDR3: CASSSPGQGINTIYF; DNA: TGTGCCAGTAGTTCACCGGGACAGGGTATAAACACCATATATTTT
J: TRBJ2-7; size: .; V: TRBV5-1; length: 15; D: TRBD1; CDR3: CASSYTGTGVGEQYF; DNA: TGCGCCAGCAGCTATACCGGGACAGGGGTTGGGGAGCAGTACTTC
J: TRBJ2-7; size: .; V: TRBV6-5; length: 15; D: TRBD1; CDR3: CASRKDGTGGYEQYF; DNA: TGTGCCAGCAGGAAGGACGGGACAGGGGGCTACGAGCAGTACTTC
J: TRBJ1-2; size: .; V: TRBV28; length: 15; D: .; CDR3: CASSRPATDIYGYTF; DNA: TGTGCCAGCAGTCGACCCGCGACAGATATCTATGGCTACACCTTC
J: TRBJ2-1; size: .; V: TRBV5-1; length: 18; D: TRBD1; CDR3: CASSRQGPHGNSYNEQFF; DNA: TGCGCCAGCAGCCGACAGGGGCCTCATGGGAACTCCTACAATGAGCAGTTCTTC
J: TRBJ1-6; size: .; V: TRBV2; length: 17; D: .; CDR3: CASNLLQGITGNSPLHF; DNA: TGTGCCAGCAATCTGCTACAGGGTATTACCGGAAATTCACCCCTCCACTTT
J: TRBJ1-3; size: .; V: TRBV25-1; length: 14; D: .; CDR3: CASTGGGAGNTIYF; DNA: TGTGCCAGCACGGGGGGTGGGGCTGGAAACACCATATATTTT
J: TRBJ1-5; size: .; V: TRBV10-3; length: 15; D: TRBD1; CDR3: CAISESGQPNQPQHF; DNA: TGTGCCATCAGTGAGTCGGGACAGCCTAATCAGCCCCAGCATTTT
J: TRBJ1-5; size: .; V: TRBV7-2; length: 15; D: .; CDR3: CASSRGGVGSQPQHF; DNA: TGTGCCAGCAGTCGGGGAGGGGTTGGTAGTCAGCCCCAGCATTTT
J: TRBJ2-1; size: .; V: TRBV28; length: 11; D: .; CDR3: CASSLYHEQFF; DNA: TGTGCCAGCAGTTTGTATCATGAGCAGTTCTTC
J: TRBJ1-2; size: .; V: TRBV24-1; length: 15; D: .; CDR3: CATSDFNSPNYGYTF; DNA: TGTGCCACCAGTGATTTCAACAGCCCGAACTATGGCTACACCTTC
J: TRBJ1-3; size: .; V: TRBV7-8; length: 17; D: .; CDR3: CASSLRTGLFSGNTIYF; DNA: TGTGCCAGCAGCTTACGCACAGGGTTATTTTCTGGAAACACCATATATTTT
J: TRBJ1-2; size: .; V: TRBV11-2; length: 12; D: .; CDR3: CASSLTDRGYTF; DNA: TGTGCCAGCAGCTTGACAGATAGAGGCTACACCTTC
J: TRBJ1-1; size: .; V: TRBV4-1; length: 16; D: .; CDR3: CASSQDKGTLNTEAFF; DNA: TGCGCCAGCAGCCAAGATAAGGGGACTTTAAACACTGAAGCTTTCTTT
J: TRBJ2-7; size: .; V: TRBV27; length: 14; D: .; CDR3: CASSTHGGSYEQYF; DNA: TGTGCCAGCAGCACTCACGGGGGCTCCTACGAGCAGTACTTC
J: TRBJ1-1; size: .; V: TRBV18; length: 13; D: TRBD1; CDR3: CASSRQGNTEAFF; DNA: TGTGCCAGCTCGCGACAGGGCAACACTGAAGCTTTCTTT
J: TRBJ2-7; size: .; V: TRBV6-5; length: 15; D: TRBD2; CDR3: CASSILAGVPYEQYF; DNA: TGTGCCAGCAGTATATTAGCGGGAGTTCCCTACGAGCAGTACTTC
J: TRBJ2-2; size: .; V: TRBV18; length: 16; D: TRBD1; CDR3: CASSLRTGGNTGELFF; DNA: TGTGCCAGCTCACTGCGGACAGGGGGAAACACCGGGGAGCTGTTTTTT
J: TRBJ1-2; size: .; V: TRBV10-3; length: 14; D: .; CDR3: CAISESAGNYGYTF; DNA: TGTGCCATCAGTGAGTCGGCAGGCAACTATGGCTACACCTTC
J: TRBJ2-7; size: .; V: TRBV4-2; length: 14; D: TRBD1; CDR3: CASSLGQGTYEQYF; DNA: TGTGCCAGCAGCCTTGGACAGGGAACCTACGAGCAGTACTTC
J: TRBJ2-3; size: .; V: TRBV11-2; length: 16; D: TRBD2; CDR3: CASSLVGSGSTDTQYF; DNA: TGTGCCAGCAGCTTAGTTGGTAGCGGGTCCACAGATACGCAGTATTTT
J: TRBJ2-5; size: .; V: TRBV27; length: 15; D: .; CDR3: CASSPRTWYQETQYF; DNA: TGTGCCAGCAGTCCCCGGACTTGGTACCAAGAGACCCAGTACTTC
J: TRBJ2-7; size: .; V: TRBV7-2; length: 17; D: TRBD2; CDR3: CASSPAGLAEYSYEQYF; DNA: TGTGCCAGCAGCCCCGCTGGACTAGCGGAATACTCCTACGAGCAGTACTTC
J: TRBJ2-7; size: few; V: TRBV28; length: 14; D: TRBD1; CDR3: CASSYTGGQIEQYF; DNA: TGTGCCAGCAGTTATACAGGGGGCCAAATCGAGCAGTACTTC
J: TRBJ2-5; size: .; V: TRBV14; length: 13; D: .; CDR3: CASRSSGMKTQYF; DNA: TGTGCCAGCAGGAGTTCGGGTATGAAGACCCAGTACTTC
J: TRBJ2-7; size: few; V: TRBV3-1/TRBV3-2; length: 12; D: .; CDR3: CASSQFTYEQYF; DNA: TGTGCCAGCAGCCAATTTACCTACGAGCAGTACTTC
J: TRBJ1-1; size: .; V: TRBV7-9; length: 14; D: TRBD1; CDR3: CASSLGDRGQKAFF; DNA: TGTGCCAGCAGCTTAGGTGACCGGGGACAGAAAGCTTTCTTT
J: TRBJ1-4; size: .; V: TRBV19; length: 17; D: .; CDR3: CASSIAGFGGTNEKLFF; DNA: TGTGCCAGTAGTATAGCGGGCTTCGGGGGGACTAATGAAAAACTGTTTTTT